The 27 T cell receptor beta chains given below trace back to one sample, sequenced in a study of blood T cell repertoires in COVID-19. Measured with immunoSEQ multiplex PCR; TCRdb has only the in-frame clones, and not every one. The sample contains roughly 180,000 clones, more than 80% of which appear only once. Sequencing was performed on peripheral blood. The source is a woman aged 55-70 years with acute or convalescent COVID-19.

V is TRBV3-1 (or the pseudogene TRBV3-2) and J is TRBJ2-7, with TRBD2 identical over 8 bases. This CDR3 has 14 residues. Germline CDR1 and CDR2: LGHDT and YNNKEL (reference sequence). Trimming removed 4 bases from V and 7 bases from J; junction bases left unmatched: 9. The CDR3 coding sequence is TGTGCCAGCAGCCCATTCGTCTTAGCGGGAGAGCAGTACGTC. Residues: CASSPFVLAGEQYV.

The CDR3 sequence is CASSYEGGYGYTF. The CDR3 nucleotides read TGTGCCAGCAGTTACGAAGGGGGCTATGGCTACACCTTC. The V gene is TRBV6-6, the J gene TRBJ1-2; weak D call: TRBD1 (6 bases). This CDR3 has 13 amino acids. Germline loops: CDR1 MNHNY, CDR2 SVGAGI (reference sequence). Trimming left V 2 bases short and J 4 bases short, with 8 bases between.

The genes are TRBV28 and TRBJ1-1; D is ambiguous. CDR1 and CDR2 (germline): MDHEN, SYDVKM. The CDR3 is 14 residues long. The V end was cut by 3 bases, the J end by 0 bases, with 8 bases between. The CDR3 nucleotides read TGTGCCAGCAGTTTCAGGCAGGTGAACACTGAAGCTTTCTTT. It specifies CASSFRQVNTEAFF. Based on the CDR3 plus reference TRBV28 and TRBJ1-1, the full variable domain is DVKVTQSSRYLVKRTGEKVFLECVQDMDHENMFWYRQDPGLGLRLIYFSYDVKMKEKGDIPEGYSVSREKKERFSLILESASTNQTSMYLCASSFRQVNTEAFFGQGTRLTVV.

The genes are TRBV30 and TRBJ2-7; weak D call: TRBD2 (5 bases). Germline V gives CDR1 GTSNPN, CDR2 SVGIG (reference sequence). The CDR3 consists of 16 residues. Trimming removed 5 bases from V and 2 bases from J, with 22 bases in between. The CDR3 loop is CAWASLGAALPYEQYF. The CDR3 nucleotides read TGTGCCTGGGCTTCCTTAGGAGCGGCCTTACCCTACGAGCAGTACTTC.

The chain uses TRBV14 and TRBJ1-2; TRBD1 matches at 7 bases. Germline V gives CDR1 SGHDN, CDR2 FVKESK. The J segment lost 7 bases and the V segment lost 6 bases, leaving 11 bases of the junction unmatched. CDR3 length: 14 residues. The CDR3 sequence is CASRPNIWTGGYTF. CDR3 bases: TGTGCCAGCAGACCCAACATCTGGACAGGTGGCTACACCTTC.

This chain uses TRBV10-1 with TRBJ1-2; the D gene is possibly TRBD1 (6 bases). This CDR3 spans 13 amino acids. The germline CDR1 and CDR2 sequences are WNHNN and SYGVQD (reference sequence). Between the trimmed V and J ends, which lost 5 bases and 4 bases, there was a span of 11 bases. The CDR3 region is CASSLQGSYGYTF. In DNA, the CDR3 is TGCGCCAGCAGTCTACAGGGCTCCTATGGCTACACCTTC.

The CDR3 loop is CASSLSVAGPNYGYTF. DNA of the CDR3: TGTGCCAGCAGCTTGAGTGTGGCGGGACCTAACTATGGCTACACCTTC. The J gene is TRBJ1-2, the V gene TRBV11-2; tentative D call: TRBD1 (5 bases). V lost 3 bases to trimming and J lost 0 bases, with 14 bases between them. Per germline, CDR1 SGHAT and CDR2 FQNNGV. The CDR3 spans 16 residues.

The chain combines TRBV6-1 with TRBJ2-3, with a possible D match to TRBD2 (5 bases). This CDR3 is 16 amino acids long. Germline V lookup: CDR1 MNHNS, CDR2 SASEGT. Trimming took 2 bases from V and 4 from J, leaving 16 bases between them. CDR3 region: CASSERAGSPSDTQYF. The CDR3 DNA is TGTGCCAGCAGTGAACGGGCGGGTAGCCCCTCAGATACGCAGTATTTT.

The V gene is TRBV5-1, the J gene TRBJ1-1; 7 nucleotides align to TRBD1. From germline, CDR1 is SGHRS and CDR2 YFSETQ. The CDR3 extends over 15 amino acids. V dropped 7 bases and J dropped 5; count of bases not matched to a gene: 14. The CDR3 protein is CASRQGGAEGTEAFF. The CDR3 bases are TGCGCCAGCCGACAAGGGGGCGCCGAGGGGACTGAAGCTTTCTTT.

The gene calls are TRBV3-1 (or the pseudogene TRBV3-2) and TRBJ1-2; weak D call: TRBD1 (5 bases). The CDR3 is made up of 14 amino acids. Germline lookup yields CDR1 LGHDT and CDR2 YNNKEL (reference sequence). V was cut by 0 bases and J by 10 bases, with 15 bases left in between. The CDR3 here is CASSQDVGQGLYTF. The CDR3 DNA reads TGTGCCAGCAGCCAAGATGTAGGGCAGGGACTCTACACCTTC.

The V call is TRBV6-1, the J call TRBJ2-1, with D possibly being TRBD2 (6 bases). Per the germline V gene, CDR1 is MNHNS and CDR2 is SASEGT. The ends were cut back, 2 bases at V and 0 bases at J, with 17 bases in the middle. The CDR3 totals 18 residues. CDR3 protein: CASSELQPGLSSYNEQFF. The DNA of the CDR3 is TGTGCCAGCAGTGAACTTCAGCCGGGACTCAGCTCCTACAATGAGCAGTTCTTC.

The chain employs TRBV3-1 (or the pseudogene TRBV3-2) and TRBJ1-2; D gene ambiguous. V lost 3 bases and J lost 7, with 15 bases in between. Germline V lookup: CDR1 LGHDT, CDR2 YNNKEL (reference sequence). The CDR3 loop spans 14 amino acids. CDR3 in DNA: TGTGCCAGCAGCCAGCGGGAGGGATCGGCTGGCTACACCTTC. It is translated as CASSQREGSAGYTF.

This chain links TRBV5-5 with TRBJ2-1; D perhaps matches TRBD1 (7 bases). Germline V gene sequence: CDR1 SGHKS, CDR2 YYEKEE (reference sequence). This CDR3 has 13 residues. The ends were cut back, 5 bases at V and 9 bases at J, with 15 bases in the middle. The CDR3 sequence is CASRGGQNGEQFF. In DNA form, the CDR3 reads TGTGCCAGCAGGGGGGGACAGAACGGTGAGCAGTTCTTC.

This chain connects TRBV18 to TRBJ2-1; 14 nucleotides align to TRBD2. This CDR3 contains 15 residues. The V gene's germline CDR1 is KGHSH and CDR2 LQKENI. The V gene end was trimmed by 4 bases and the J gene end by 7 bases; junction bases not matched to a gene: 3. The CDR3 region is CASSQGLAGVNEQFF. For the CDR3, the DNA is TGTGCCAGCTCACAGGGACTAGCGGGAGTGAATGAGCAGTTCTTC.

The CDR3 protein is CASSDGTSGYNEQFF. The CDR3 coding sequence is TGTGCCAGCAGCGACGGGACTAGCGGCTACAATGAGCAGTTCTTC. The J gene is TRBJ2-1, the V gene TRBV6-5; 11 bases are shared with TRBD2. Germline-derived CDR1 and CDR2 are MNHEY and SVGAGI. This CDR3 has 15 residues. The V gene end was trimmed by 6 bases and the J gene end by 3 bases; junction bases not matched to a gene: 4.

This chain joins TRBV3-1 (or the pseudogene TRBV3-2) and TRBJ2-2; D remains ambiguous. The V end lost 7 bases, the J end lost 6 bases, and 9 bases lay between the germline ends. CDR1 LGHDT and CDR2 YNNKEL come from the germline V gene (reference sequence). There are 12 residues in the CDR3. The CDR3 here is CASTLGPGELFF. CDR3 nucleotides: TGTGCCAGCACCCTGGGCCCCGGGGAGCTGTTTTTT.

This clone is a singleton in its sample. The chain is built from TRBV18 and TRBJ2-2, with D tentatively TRBD2 (6 bases). The CDR3 is 15 residues long. Germline-derived CDR1 and CDR2 are KGHSH and LQKENI. V lost 6 bases, J lost 5 bases, and 16 bases lay in between. CDR3 sequence (DNA): TGTGCCAGCTCTCCCACCCCGGGGGAGACCGGGGAGCTGTTTTTT. It yields the protein CASSPTPGETGELFF. The whole variable domain, remainder taken from reference TRBV18 and TRBJ2-2, is NAGVMQNPRHLVRRRGQEARLRCSPMKGHSHVYWYRQLPEEGLKFMVYLQKENIIDESGMPKERFSAEFPKEGPSILRIQQVVRGDSAAYFCASSPTPGETGELFFGEGSRLTVL.

This chain uses TRBV6-6 with TRBJ1-6; D is undetermined. The germline CDR1 and CDR2 sequences are MNHNY and SVGAGI (reference sequence). Between the trimmed V and J ends, which lost 2 bases and 10 bases, there was a span of 6 bases. The CDR3 is made up of 12 amino acids. The CDR3: CASSYQRSPLHF. The DNA for the CDR3 is TGTGCCAGCAGTTACCAACGGTCACCCCTCCACTTT.

The chain joins TRBV11-2 to TRBJ2-7, with D maybe TRBD2 (5 bases). The germline CDR1 and CDR2 sequences are SGHAT and FQNNGV. V was trimmed by 5 bases and J by 7 bases, leaving 27 bases between them. CDR3 length: 17 residues. DNA for the CDR3: TGTGCCAGCAGCGACGGGGTTAGTTCCCGGGCCACGGGGGAGCAGTACGTC. This translates into CASSDGVSSRATGEQYV.

The table lists this clone with a count of one. The gene calls are TRBV19 and TRBJ1-2; 9 bases agree with TRBD1. V trimming: 7 bases; J trimming: 2 bases; junction bases outside the gene matches: 11. Germline lookup yields CDR1 LNHDA and CDR2 SQIVND (reference sequence). The CDR3 is made up of 16 amino acids. The CDR3 DNA reads as TGTGCCAGTACCTCACTGCCGGGACAGGGAAACTATGGCTACACCTTC. Its translation is CASTSLPGQGNYGYTF.

This rearrangement joins TRBV19 to TRBJ2-1, with 8 bases fitting TRBD2. This CDR3 has 18 amino acids. Trimming removed 3 bases from V and 8 bases from J; junction bases left unmatched: 18. The germline CDR1 and CDR2 sequences are LNHDA and SQIVND (reference sequence). The CDR3 coding sequence is TGTGCCAGTAGTATCGAGGTGTTTTCATCGGGAGGGGAGCATGAGCAGTTCTTC. This sequence encodes CASSIEVFSSGGEHEQFF.

This clone was recorded once. The chain joins TRBV7-3 to TRBJ2-1; D may be TRBD2 (6 bases). The CDR3 length is 15 residues. Germline V CDR1 and CDR2: SGHTA, FQGTGA. Between the trimmed V and J ends, which lost 5 bases and 3 bases, there was a span of 14 bases. CDR3 sequence (DNA): TGTGCCAGCAGCCTCAGAGCGACTAGCTACAATGAGCAGTTCTTC. It is translated as CASSLRATSYNEQFF.

V is TRBV18 and J is TRBJ1-2; 8 bases fit TRBD1. This CDR3 has 17 residues. The germline CDR1 and CDR2 sequences are KGHSH and LQKENI. Trimming took 0 bases from V and 6 from J; bases not matched to a gene: 12. CDR3 in amino acids: CASSPPNLSGGADGYTF. CDR3 DNA sequence: TGTGCCAGCTCACCACCGAATTTATCAGGGGGCGCCGATGGCTACACCTTC.

The gene calls are TRBV28 and TRBJ1-5, with 7 bases aligning to TRBD1. CDR3 length equals 13 residues. J gave up 7 bases and V 5 bases, and 5 bases lay outside the gene matches. Germline V gives CDR1 MDHEN, CDR2 SYDVKM. The CDR3 bases are TGTGCCAGCAGTCCCCAACAGGGGCAGCCCCAGCATTTT. It translates to CASSPQQGQPQHF. The complete variable domain, with remaining parts taken from reference TRBV28 and TRBJ1-5, reads DVKVTQSSRYLVKRTGEKVFLECVQDMDHENMFWYRQDPGLGLRLIYFSYDVKMKEKGDIPEGYSVSREKKERFSLILESASTNQTSMYLCASSPQQGQPQHFGDGTRLSIL.

This chain connects TRBV19 to TRBJ1-1; perhaps TRBD1 as D (6 bases). The CDR3 has 12 residues. V was trimmed by 4 bases and J by 5 bases, leaving 8 bases between them. CDR1 is LNHDA and CDR2 is SQIVND in the germline V gene (reference sequence). The CDR3 loop is CASSTGDTEAFF. CDR3 bases: TGTGCCAGTAGTACAGGGGATACTGAAGCTTTCTTT.

V is TRBV24-1 and J is TRBJ2-1; TRBD1 might be the D (5 bases). CDR1 is KGHDR and CDR2 is SFDVKD in the germline V gene. V was pared by 0 bases and J by 9 bases, with 8 bases between. The CDR3 sequence is 13 residues long. Written as DNA, the CDR3 is TGTGCCACCAGTGATTTGAAAGGGGTTGAGCAGTTCTTC. It yields the protein CATSDLKGVEQFF.

The V call is TRBV6-6, the J call TRBJ1-6; no reliable D call. Per the germline V gene, CDR1 is MNHNY and CDR2 is SVGAGI (reference sequence). V shed 2 bases and J shed 9 bases, with 17 bases lying between them. This CDR3 has 16 residues. The CDR3, as DNA: TGTGCCAGCAGTTACCTTGCGGGAGGCCGAGGTTCACCCCTCCACTTT. Protein: CASSYLAGGRGSPLHF.